This is a list of T cell receptor beta chains from one sample in a study of blood T cell repertoires in COVID-19. The data were produced by immunoSEQ multiplex PCR, yet TCRdb's version contains in-frame clones alone and is incomplete. Of about 140,000 clones listed, over 65% were seen once; the top ten hold 4.5% to 5.5%. Input material: peripheral blood. Every receptor here comes from a human donor in a cohort sampled during active COVID-19. Both conserved end residues are part of each CDR3. A D gene is named only where the DNA matches it firmly. Rows may omit the clone size; those that give it use once, few, many or a size class.

clone_size: NA
v_call: TRBV5-1
d_call: NA
j_call: TRBJ1-5
cdr3_aa: CASSLDGGGGSNQPQHF
cdr3_nt: TGCGCCAGCAGCTTGGATGGGGGGGGCGGGAGCAATCAGCCCCAGCATTTT

clone_size: NA
v_call: TRBV5-8
d_call: TRBD1
j_call: TRBJ1-5
cdr3_aa: CASSRLRGSNQPQHF
cdr3_nt: TGTGCCAGCAGTAGGCTCAGGGGGAGCAATCAGCCCCAGCATTTT

clone_size: NA
v_call: TRBV10-3
d_call: NA
j_call: TRBJ1-5
cdr3_aa: CAISESGGDSNQPQHF
cdr3_nt: TGTGCCATCAGTGAATCGGGAGGGGATAGCAATCAGCCCCAGCATTTT

clone_size: NA
v_call: TRBV28
d_call: NA
j_call: TRBJ2-3
cdr3_aa: CASWTPGYTQYF
cdr3_nt: TGTGCCAGCTGGACCCCGGGGTATACGCAGTATTTT

clone_size: NA
v_call: TRBV5-4
d_call: TRBD2
j_call: TRBJ2-5
cdr3_aa: CASSRVAGGAKTQYF
cdr3_nt: TGTGCCAGCAGCCGGGTAGCGGGGGGGGCGAAGACCCAGTACTTC

clone_size: once
v_call: TRBV5-5
d_call: TRBD1
j_call: TRBJ1-6
cdr3_aa: CASSAVQGIGSPLHF
cdr3_nt: TGTGCCAGCAGCGCCGTACAGGGGATAGGGTCACCCCTCCACTTT

clone_size: NA
v_call: TRBV19
d_call: NA
j_call: TRBJ1-5
cdr3_aa: CASSTFTGQPQHF
cdr3_nt: TGTGCCAGTAGCACCTTTACAGGGCAGCCCCAGCATTTT

clone_size: once
v_call: TRBV2
d_call: TRBD1
j_call: TRBJ1-2
cdr3_aa: CARIYRDRGPNYGYTF
cdr3_nt: TGTGCCAGAATCTACCGGGACAGGGGCCCAAACTATGGCTACACCTTC

clone_size: NA
v_call: TRBV5-1
d_call: NA
j_call: TRBJ2-5
cdr3_aa: CASSLYGGSREGETQYF
cdr3_nt: TGCGCCAGCAGCTTGTACGGAGGGAGTCGAGAAGGAGAGACCCAGTACTTC

clone_size: NA
v_call: TRBV4-2
d_call: TRBD2
j_call: TRBJ2-1
cdr3_aa: CASSPGRESYNEQFF
cdr3_nt: TGTGCCAGCAGCCCCGGGCGGGAGTCCTACAATGAGCAGTTCTTC

clone_size: NA
v_call: TRBV7-7
d_call: TRBD2
j_call: TRBJ2-1
cdr3_aa: CASSSGLAANEQFF
cdr3_nt: TGTGCTAGCAGCTCCGGACTAGCGGCAAATGAGCAGTTCTTC

clone_size: few
v_call: TRBV7-6
d_call: NA
j_call: TRBJ2-5
cdr3_aa: CASSSTLRGKSRETQYF
cdr3_nt: TGTGCCAGCAGCTCAACACTACGCGGAAAATCGCGAGAGACCCAGTACTTC

clone_size: NA
v_call: TRBV28
d_call: TRBD2
j_call: TRBJ2-3
cdr3_aa: CASRLAGGLTDTQYF
cdr3_nt: TGTGCCAGCAGACTAGCGGGGGGGCTGACAGATACGCAGTATTTT

clone_size: NA
v_call: TRBV12-3/TRBV12-4
d_call: NA
j_call: TRBJ2-1
cdr3_aa: CASRLNNEQFF
cdr3_nt: TGTGCCAGCAGACTAAACAATGAGCAGTTCTTC

clone_size: NA
v_call: TRBV4-1
d_call: TRBD1
j_call: TRBJ2-7
cdr3_aa: CASSQGTGTSYEQYF
cdr3_nt: TGCGCCAGCAGCCAGGGGACAGGGACCTCCTACGAGCAGTACTTC

clone_size: NA
v_call: TRBV7-9
d_call: NA
j_call: TRBJ2-3
cdr3_aa: CASSLGLDSDTQYF
cdr3_nt: TGTGCCAGCAGCTTAGGACTAGACTCCGATACGCAGTATTTT

clone_size: NA
v_call: TRBV6-1
d_call: TRBD1
j_call: TRBJ2-7
cdr3_aa: CASSEKGASYEQYF
cdr3_nt: TGTGCCAGCAGTGAAAAGGGGGCGTCGTACGAGCAGTACTTC

clone_size: NA
v_call: TRBV6-5
d_call: TRBD1
j_call: TRBJ2-7
cdr3_aa: CASNSNGQGWYEQYF
cdr3_nt: TGTGCCAGCAACTCAAACGGACAGGGGTGGTACGAGCAGTACTTC

clone_size: NA
v_call: TRBV5-4
d_call: TRBD1
j_call: TRBJ1-2
cdr3_aa: CASSIGQGASSYGYTF
cdr3_nt: TGTGCCAGCAGCATAGGACAGGGGGCTAGCAGCTATGGCTACACCTTC

clone_size: NA
v_call: TRBV5-1
d_call: NA
j_call: TRBJ1-1
cdr3_aa: CASTDQRGLNTEAFF
cdr3_nt: TGCGCCAGCACCGATCAAAGGGGGTTGAACACTGAAGCTTTCTTT

clone_size: NA
v_call: TRBV30
d_call: TRBD1
j_call: TRBJ1-1
cdr3_aa: CAWSGTGGASTEAFF
cdr3_nt: TGTGCCTGGAGTGGGACAGGGGGCGCGAGCACTGAAGCTTTCTTT